This T cell receptor beta chain was documented in a study of blood T cell repertoires in COVID-19. There are 15 residues in the CDR3. Germline V CDR1 and CDR2: SNHLY, FYNNEI. Some clones are missing from TCRdb's copy, which holds only in-frame ones; the method was immunoSEQ multiplex PCR. The top ten clones hold about 7.3% of a sample with 110,000 or so clones, about 80% of them seen once. On this clone: A read error may produce the germline difference seen at one junction end.

Sample: peripheral blood. This rearrangement joins TRBV2 to TRBJ1-1; 7 bases are shared with TRBD1. The sequence was collected from a woman in her forties with acute or convalescent COVID-19. CDR3 in amino acids: CASRGTGTANAEAFF. CDR3 nucleotides: TGTGCCAGCAGGGGAACCGGGACAGCGAACGCTGAAGCTTTCTTT.